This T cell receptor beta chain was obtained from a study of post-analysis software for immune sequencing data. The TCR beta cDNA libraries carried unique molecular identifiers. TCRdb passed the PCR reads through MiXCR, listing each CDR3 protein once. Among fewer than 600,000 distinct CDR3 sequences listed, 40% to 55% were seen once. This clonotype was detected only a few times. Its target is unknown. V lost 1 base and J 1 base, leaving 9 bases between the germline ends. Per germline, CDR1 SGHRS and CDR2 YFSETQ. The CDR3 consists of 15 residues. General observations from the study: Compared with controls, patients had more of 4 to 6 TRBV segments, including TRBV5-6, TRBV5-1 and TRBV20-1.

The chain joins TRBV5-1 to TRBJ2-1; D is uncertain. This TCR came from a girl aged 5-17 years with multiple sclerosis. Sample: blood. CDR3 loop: CASSLSSDSYNEQFF. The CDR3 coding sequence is TGCGCCAGCAGCTTGAGTAGTGATTCCTACAATGAGCAGTTCTTC.